This entry describes one TCR beta chain. Antigen unknown. These data belong to a study of cytomegalovirus exposure and HLA in healthy donors. 13 Jbeta primers and 60 Vbeta primers were used for the PCR. Profiling relied on immunoSEQ multiplex PCR, and the TCRdb table lists in-frame clones only, not all of them. Among around 130,000 clones, about 70% were seen once, and the ten largest hold about 2.1%. Per germline, CDR1 SEHNR and CDR2 FQNEAQ (reference sequence). V was shortened by 5 bases and J by 3 bases, with 8 bases between the two germline ends. The CDR3 contains 12 residues. Notes on the study in general: What TCR beta sequences reportedly achieved was accurate prediction of HLA-A and HLA-B alleles in most subjects. By HLA locus, TCR association rates varied in a later analysis, with DRB1 showing the most and HLA-C the fewest.

Source material: PBMCs. This receptor was obtained from a woman aged 35 to 49 in good health and CMV-seropositive. The gene calls are TRBV7-9 and TRBJ2-7, with D unresolved. This CDR3 reads CASSMRDYEQYF. DNA of the CDR3: TGTGCCAGCAGCATGAGAGACTACGAGCAGTACTTC.